One sample yielded the 8 T cell receptor beta chains listed below, sequenced in a study of OX40 agonist ivuxolimab in advanced cancers. TCRdb keeps only in-frame clones here, not all; method: immunoSEQ multiplex PCR. The data hold 150,000 to 170,000 clones, with roughly 94% observed a single time. Sequences were derived from CD4+ or CD8+ T cells sorted from blood, sampled in a trial of the OX40 agonist ivuxolimab. Every receptor here comes from an adult with an advanced solid tumor such as melanoma, head and neck, liver or kidney cancer.

Note on this clone: Its ends do not fully match the called genes, so a read error is possible. The chain joins TRBV6-5 to TRBJ1-3, with D perhaps TRBD1 (6 bases). Germline assignment: CDR1 MNHEY and CDR2 SVGAGI. This CDR3 spans 12 amino acids. The CDR3 sequence is CASSSPGGPINF. As DNA, the CDR3 is TGTGCCAGCAGTTCCCCGGGGGGGCCGATCAATTTT.

J is TRBJ2-7 and V is TRBV21-1; the table gives TRBD2 as D, unverified against the DNA. TRBV21-1 is shown as a pseudogene. This CDR3 region has 15 residues. The CDR3 DNA sequence: TGTGCCAGCAGCAGGTGGACTGCGGGAACCTACGAGCAGTACTTC. It codes for CASSRWTAGTYEQYF.

The V and J genes are TRBV19 and TRBJ2-5; the D gene is possibly TRBD1 (6 bases). Trimming stripped 2 bases from V and 3 bases from J, with 7 bases between. The CDR3 loop spans 13 amino acids. CDR1 is LNHDA and CDR2 is SQIVND in the germline V gene (reference sequence). The CDR3 DNA reads as TGTGCCAGTAGTATAAGGACAGAAGAGACCCAGTACTTC. This encodes CASSIRTEETQYF. Filled out from reference TRBV19 and TRBJ2-5, the complete variable domain reads DGGITQSPKYLFRKEGQNVTLSCEQNLNHDAMYWYRQDPGQGLRLIYYSQIVNDFQKGDIAEGYSVSREKKESFPLTVTSAQKNPTAFYLCASSIRTEETQYFGPGTRLLVL.

The V and J genes are TRBV6-1 and TRBJ1-5; weak D call: TRBD1 (6 bases). This CDR3 region has 15 residues. V lost 7 bases, J lost 1 base, and 14 bases lay in between. CDR1 and CDR2 (germline): MNHNS, SASEGT. The CDR3 DNA is TGTGCCAGCAATAAGGGACACTTGAGCAATCAGCCCCAGCATTTT. Its translation is CASNKGHLSNQPQHF.

This chain joins TRBV6-1 and TRBJ1-2; TRBD1 might be the D (6 bases). CDR3 length equals 15 residues. V lost 2 bases to trimming and J lost 7 bases, with 17 bases between them. Germline CDR1 reads MNHNS; CDR2 reads SASEGT. In DNA, the CDR3 is TGTGCCAGCAGTGAAACAGGGAATGGTTTAGGTGGCTACACCTTC. Encoded protein: CASSETGNGLGGYTF.

CDR3 in amino acids: CASSPRRGGGAKDTQYF. For the CDR3, the DNA is TGTGCCAGCTCCCCGAGGCGAGGCGGGGGGGCGAAGGATACGCAGTATTTT. This chain joins TRBV18 and TRBJ2-3; TRBD2 aligns across 9 bases. The V gene's germline CDR1 is KGHSH and CDR2 LQKENI. The CDR3 sequence is 17 residues long. Losses at the gene ends were 6 bases for V and 6 bases for J; bases not matched to a gene: 16. Full variable domain (outside the CDR3, taken from reference TRBV18 and TRBJ2-3): NAGVMQNPRHLVRRRGQEARLRCSPMKGHSHVYWYRQLPEEGLKFMVYLQKENIIDESGMPKERFSAEFPKEGPSILRIQQVVRGDSAAYFCASSPRRGGGAKDTQYFGPGTRLTVL.

This clone was recorded once. The chain employs TRBV7-5 and TRBJ1-6. TRBV7-5 is an annotated pseudogene. This CDR3 spans 21 amino acids. As DNA, the CDR3 is TGTGCCAGAAGCTTAAACGAAAATCCACGAAGGGCCTGCTCCTATAATTCACCCCTCCACTTT. Residues: CARSLNENPRRACSYNSPLHF.

The chain recombines TRBV29-1 with TRBJ1-1; the D gene is possibly TRBD1 (6 bases). CDR1 is SQVTM, CDR2 ANQGSEA, per germline. There are 11 residues in the CDR3. Trimming shortened V by 8 bases and J by 9 bases, and 16 bases separated the two germline ends. The CDR3 nucleotides are TGCAGCTCATCAAGGGGGGCTCAAGCTTTCTTT. This sequence encodes CSSSRGAQAFF.